The 10 T cell receptor beta chains below come from one sample, sequenced in a study of blood T cell repertoires in COVID-19. Clones were sequenced by immunoSEQ multiplex PCR, and TCRdb holds only the in-frame ones, with some missing. The table includes about 130,000 clones, around 76% detected once. The sequencing input was peripheral blood. Receptor source: a man aged 55-75 years with acute or convalescent COVID-19.

CDR3 sequence reads: CASSVGAHRNYQPQHF. The DNA for the CDR3 is TGTGCCAGCAGCGTAGGGGCGCATCGGAATTATCAGCCCCAGCATTTT. The chain recombines TRBV27 with TRBJ1-5, with D perhaps TRBD1 (5 bases). Trimming shortened V by 6 bases and J by 5 bases, and 20 bases separated the two germline ends. CDR1 is MNHEY, CDR2 SMNVEV, per germline (reference sequence). CDR3 length: 16 residues.

This sequence joins TRBV29-1 and TRBJ1-1, with unresolved D. Germline lookup yields CDR1 SQVTM and CDR2 ANQGSEA. The CDR3 sequence is 11 residues long. The V gene lost 1 base and the J gene lost 3 bases, with 3 bases spanning the gap. CDR3 sequence: CSVEAYTEAFF. Here the CDR3 DNA reads TGCAGCGTTGAAGCTTACACTGAAGCTTTCTTT. The whole variable domain, remainder taken from reference TRBV29-1 and TRBJ1-1, is SAVISQKPSRDICQRGTSLTIQCQVDSQVTMMFWYRQQPGQSLTLIATANQGSEATYESGFVIDKFPISRPNLTFSTLTVSNMSPEDSSIYLCSVEAYTEAFFGQGTRLTVV.

This clone has a single count. V usage is TRBV24-1 and J usage is TRBJ1-2, with D maybe TRBD1 (5 bases). Trimming took off 4 bases at V and 7 bases at J, with 9 bases between the two ends. CDR3 length: 12 amino acids. Germline-derived CDR1 and CDR2 are KGHDR and SFDVKD. The CDR3 region is CATSDRVGGYTF. CDR3 coding DNA: TGTGCCACCAGTGACAGGGTGGGTGGCTACACCTTC.

J is TRBJ1-2 and V is TRBV27; D ambiguous. CDR3 size: 12 residues. The V end was cut by 5 bases, the J end by 8 bases, with 12 bases between. In germline, CDR1 is MNHEY, CDR2 SMNVEV (reference sequence). CDR3 sequence (DNA): TGTGCCAGCAGTCCACCCGAGGGAGGCTACACCTTC. Residues: CASSPPEGGYTF.

The chain recombines TRBV19 with TRBJ1-5, with D unclear. Trimming stripped 3 bases from V and 4 bases from J, with 10 bases between. The CDR3 runs 14 residues. Germline V CDR1 and CDR2: LNHDA, SQIVND (reference sequence). The DNA for the CDR3 is TGTGCCAGTAGTATTACTCTCGGGAATCAGCCCCAGCATTTT. This gives the protein CASSITLGNQPQHF.

The CDR3 coding sequence is TGTGCCAGTAGTGTAACGGGACAGAAGGGGCTGAACACTGAAGCTTTCTTT. Amino acid sequence: CASSVTGQKGLNTEAFF. V and J are TRBV19 and TRBJ1-1; 7 nucleotides agree with TRBD1. V was clipped by 5 bases and J by 0 bases; unmatched bases: 12. CDR1 is LNHDA and CDR2 is SQIVND in the germline V gene (reference sequence). The length of the CDR3 is 17 residues.

The chain combines TRBV12-5 with TRBJ2-1, with 13 bases fitting TRBD2. V trimming: 4 bases; J trimming: 6 bases; junction bases outside the gene matches: 6. CDR1 and CDR2 (germline): LGHNT, FRNRAP. This CDR3 is built from 16 residues. For the CDR3, the DNA is TGTGCTAGTGGTTCTCAACTAGCGGGGGGGCCCAATGAGCAGTTCTTC. Protein: CASGSQLAGGPNEQFF. The entire variable domain, with the rest obtained from reference TRBV12-5 and TRBJ2-1, is as follows: DARVTQTPRHKVTEMGQEVTMRCQPILGHNTVFWYRQTMMQGLELLAYFRNRAPLDDSGMPKDRFSAEMPDATLATLKIQPSEPRDSAVYFCASGSQLAGGPNEQFFGPGTRLTVL.

The rearrangement joins TRBV7-9 to TRBJ1-5, with TRBD1 identical over 10 bases. This CDR3 is 15 amino acids long. The V and J ends lost 5 bases and 8 bases, in that order; junction bases with no gene match: 9. The germline V gene has CDR1 SEHNR and CDR2 FQNEAQ (reference sequence). The CDR3 bases are TGTGCCAGCAGCCAGGGACAGGGGAGACTGGAGCCCCAGCATTTT. Its protein is CASSQGQGRLEPQHF. Full variable domain (remainder filled in from reference TRBV7-9 and TRBJ1-5): DTGVSQNPRHKITKRGQNVTFRCDPISEHNRLYWYRQTLGQGPEFLTYFQNEAQLEKSRLLSDRFSAERPKGSFSTLEIQRTEQGDSAMYLCASSQGQGRLEPQHFGDGTRLSIL.

V and J are TRBV20-1 and TRBJ1-2, with 9 positions matching TRBD1. The CDR3 loop spans 15 amino acids. The germline V gene has CDR1 DFQATT and CDR2 SNEGSKA (reference sequence). V dropped 3 bases and J dropped 4; count of bases not matched to a gene: 9. DNA of the CDR3: TGCAGTGCTAGTGAGCCGGACAGGGGCGCCTATGGCTACACCTTC. Its translation is CSASEPDRGAYGYTF.

The chain combines TRBV10-3 with TRBJ2-7, with no clear D. This CDR3 spans 13 amino acids. The germline gives CDR1 ENHRY, CDR2 SYGVKD. V was cut by 6 bases and J by 4 bases, with 13 bases left in between. Here the CDR3 reads CAISRAERYEQYF. In DNA form, the CDR3 reads TGTGCCATCAGCCGCGCCGAGCGATACGAGCAGTACTTC.